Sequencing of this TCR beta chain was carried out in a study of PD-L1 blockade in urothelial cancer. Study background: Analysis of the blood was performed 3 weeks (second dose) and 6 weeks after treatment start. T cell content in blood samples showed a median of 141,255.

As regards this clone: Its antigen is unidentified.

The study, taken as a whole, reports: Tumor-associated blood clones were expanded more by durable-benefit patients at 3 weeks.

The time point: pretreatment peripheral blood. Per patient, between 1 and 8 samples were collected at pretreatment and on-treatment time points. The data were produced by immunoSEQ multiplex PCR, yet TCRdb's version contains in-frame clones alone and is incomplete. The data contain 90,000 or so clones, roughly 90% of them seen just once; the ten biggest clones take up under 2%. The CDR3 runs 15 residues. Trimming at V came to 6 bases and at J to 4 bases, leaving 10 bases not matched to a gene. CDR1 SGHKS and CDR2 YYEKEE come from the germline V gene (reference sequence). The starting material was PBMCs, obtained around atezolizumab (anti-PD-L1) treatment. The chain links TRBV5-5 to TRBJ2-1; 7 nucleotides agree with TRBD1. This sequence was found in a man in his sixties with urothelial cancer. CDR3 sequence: CASTLIGQDYNEQFF. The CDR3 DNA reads TGTGCCAGCACCTTAATCGGACAGGATTACAATGAGCAGTTCTTC. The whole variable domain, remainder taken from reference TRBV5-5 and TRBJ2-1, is DAGVTQSPTHLIKTRGQQVTLRCSPISGHKSVSWYQQVLGQGPQFIFQYYEKEERGRGNFPDRFSARQFPNYSSELNVNALLLGDSALYLCASTLIGQDYNEQFFGPGTRLTVL.